This T cell receptor beta chain was captured in a study of monozygotic twins with inflammatory bowel disease. TCRdb reprocessed the 5' RACE reads; each CDR3 protein has one entry and no DNA is given. This specimen shows around 400,000 distinct CDR3 sequences; the ten leading clones hold more than 2%. Germline values: CDR1 MNHEY, CDR2 SVGEGT. The CDR3 loop spans 15 amino acids. This TCR came from a human donor with ulcerative colitis or Crohn's disease, or a healthy co-twin of an affected twin (not recorded which). Sequenced input: blood. J is TRBJ2-1 and V is TRBV6-2 or TRBV6-3; no DNA is available, so the TRBD1 call from TCRdb remains unchecked. CDR3 sequence: CASRQNIHPPNEQFF.